These 20 T cell receptor beta chains were all obtained from the same sample, sequenced in a study of blood T cells in healthy people across ages. A second PCR of about 7 to 12 cycles used a sample-barcoded 5' primer and a J-beta primer mix. TCRdb re-analysed the 5' RACE reads in MiXCR, keeping a single row per CDR3 protein. The table has more than 900,000 distinct CDR3 sequences, 20% to 25% seen once; the top ten hold about 0.69%. In addition, the sample was reused for a study of T cells of mothers and their children.

The sample taken for sequencing was blood. Receptors originate from a girl aged 2-10 years in good health.

V is TRBV5-1 and J is TRBJ2-5, with TRBD2 matching 9 bases. This CDR3 is 14 amino acids long. J lost 5 bases, V lost 0 bases, and 2 bases had no gene match. CDR1 and CDR2 (germline): SGHRS, YFSETQ. CDR3 nucleotide sequence: TGCGCCAGCAGCTTGGTAGCGGGAGCTGAGACCCAGTACTTC. This encodes CASSLVAGAETQYF.

This clonotype was seen only a few times. This chain connects TRBV7-2 to TRBJ1-2; the D gene is possibly TRBD1 (6 bases). Germline V gene data show CDR1 as SGHTA and CDR2 as FQGNSA. V lost 5 bases to trimming and J lost 4 bases, with 20 bases between them. This CDR3 is built from 16 residues. DNA for the CDR3: TGTGCCAGCAGCCCACTCTCCGGGACACGAGGCTATGGCTACACCTTC. This gives the protein CASSPLSGTRGYGYTF.

This chain links TRBV29-1 with TRBJ2-1; D might be TRBD1 (5 bases). The CDR3 extends over 13 amino acids. Germline V gene sequence: CDR1 SQVTM, CDR2 ANQGSEA. V was clipped by 4 bases and J by 3 bases, with 10 bases between them. CDR3 in DNA: TGCAGCGTTGTTAGGGGCGACTACAATGAGCAGTTCTTC. Protein sequence: CSVVRGDYNEQFF.

This chain joins TRBV5-1 and TRBJ2-3, with 7 bases lining up with TRBD1. The ends lost 5 bases at V and 3 bases at J; junction bases unmatched: 6. The CDR3 loop spans 14 amino acids. CDR1 is SGHRS, CDR2 YFSETQ, per germline. CDR3 residues: CASSTGDSTDTQYF. The CDR3 DNA is TGCGCCAGCAGTACAGGGGATTCTACAGATACGCAGTATTTT.

The chain carries TRBV7-3 and TRBJ1-2, with D possibly TRBD1 on 6 matching bases. Trimming left V 6 bases short and J 7 bases short, with 12 bases between. The CDR3 consists of 12 residues. Germline CDR1 reads SGHTA; CDR2 reads FQGTGA. In nucleotides, the CDR3 is TGTGCCAGCAGGCAGATCAGGGGTGGCTACACCTTC. Encoded protein: CASRQIRGGYTF.

The chain uses TRBV4-1 and TRBJ2-3, with 7 bases matching TRBD2. V was pared by 0 bases and J by 5 bases, with 5 bases of the junction left unmatched. Germline lookup yields CDR1 MGHRA and CDR2 YSYEKL. The CDR3 has 15 amino acids. CDR3 sequence (DNA): TGCGCCAGCAGCCAAGATGATCTAGCGGTAGATACGCAGTATTTT. This gives the protein CASSQDDLAVDTQYF.

The chain combines TRBV7-3 with TRBJ2-5; 7 bases fit TRBD1. V lost 2 bases, J lost 4 bases, and 7 bases stayed unmatched. Per germline, CDR1 SGHTA and CDR2 FQGTGA. This CDR3 is 15 amino acids long. CDR3 amino acids: CASSLDPDRVETQYF. The DNA of the CDR3 is TGTGCCAGCAGCTTAGACCCTGACAGGGTAGAGACCCAGTACTTC.

The genes are TRBV7-8 and TRBJ2-5; TRBD1 matches at 7 bases. Trimming removed 0 bases from V and 1 base from J; junction bases left unmatched: 5. CDR1 and CDR2 (germline): SGHVS, FQNEAQ. CDR3 length: 16 amino acids. The CDR3 sequence is CASSLAGTDLQETQYF. CDR3 DNA sequence: TGTGCCAGCAGCTTAGCGGGGACAGACCTCCAAGAGACCCAGTACTTC.

This clonotype was detected a few times. The CDR3 DNA follows: TGTGCCAGCAGCGTAGGGACAGGACCCCCTCTCCGTGGCTACACCTTC. This translates into CASSVGTGPPLRGYTF. J is TRBJ1-2 and V is TRBV9; 7 bases agree with TRBD1. This CDR3 is 16 amino acids long. V lost 0 bases to trimming and J lost 7 bases; unmatched junction nucleotides: 12. The germline CDR1 and CDR2 sequences are SGDLS and YYNGEE.

This clonotype was detected a few times. The chain employs TRBV4-1 and TRBJ2-2; 7 bases fit TRBD2. V trimming: 5 bases; J trimming: 6 bases; junction bases outside the gene matches: 3. Per the germline V gene, CDR1 is MGHRA and CDR2 is YSYEKL. The CDR3 sequence is 13 residues long. The CDR3 loop is CASSAGVSGELFF. For the CDR3, the DNA is TGCGCCAGCAGCGCGGGGGTGTCCGGGGAGCTGTTTTTT.

The V and J genes are TRBV7-2 and TRBJ2-3; weak D call: TRBD2 (5 bases). Trimming stripped 9 bases from V and 2 bases from J, with 18 bases between. Germline values: CDR1 SGHTA, CDR2 FQGNSA. The CDR3 length is 15 residues. Here the CDR3 reads CARSLQSGLTDTQYF. The CDR3 coding sequence is TGTGCCAGAAGCCTGCAAAGCGGACTCACAGATACGCAGTATTTT.

This chain links TRBV4-1 with TRBJ2-3, with 15 bases identical to TRBD2. With V trimmed by 1 base and J by 5 bases, 4 bases remained unmatched. This CDR3 has 17 residues. Germline values: CDR1 MGHRA, CDR2 YSYEKL. CDR3 amino acids: CASSQGWTSGRGDTQYF. The DNA of the CDR3 is TGCGCCAGCAGCCAAGGATGGACTAGCGGGAGGGGAGATACGCAGTATTTT.

Remarks on this clonotype: A read error may produce the germline difference seen at one junction end. The J gene is TRBJ2-1, the V gene TRBV3-1; D gene ambiguous. This CDR3 is 18 amino acids long. The germline gives CDR1 LGHDT, CDR2 YNNKEL (reference sequence). Written as DNA, the CDR3 is TGTGCCAGCAGCGCAGACCCGCTTTCGGTATTCACCTACAATGAGCAGCTCTTC. Encoded protein: CASSADPLSVFTYNEQLF.

The rearrangement joins TRBV10-2 to TRBJ2-5, with a tentative D call TRBD2 (6 bases). This CDR3 is built from 15 residues. The germline V gene has CDR1 WSHSY and CDR2 SAAADI. V shed 8 bases and J shed 3 bases, with 19 bases lying between them. This CDR3 reads CASSVRGRGEETQYF. CDR3 nucleotides: TGCGCCAGCTCCGTTCGGGGGAGAGGAGAAGAGACCCAGTACTTC.

The chain carries TRBV14 and TRBJ2-1; D is possibly TRBD1 (5 bases). Trimming removed 1 base at V and 13 bases at J, with 17 bases between. The CDR3 consists of 14 residues. From germline, CDR1 is SGHDN and CDR2 FVKESK. CDR3 nucleotides: TGTGCCAGCAGCCAAGGGGGCGGAGCGAACAATCAGTTCTTC. Its protein is CASSQGGGANNQFF.

This clonotype has only a few counts. This chain joins TRBV7-3 and TRBJ1-2; maybe TRBD1 (5 bases). V lost 2 bases and J lost 5, with 18 bases in between. The germline gives CDR1 SGHTA, CDR2 FQGTGA. The CDR3 runs 16 residues. The CDR3 bases are TGTGCCAGCAGCTTATCTCCCCGAGGGGATGATTATGGCTACACCTTC. Encoded protein: CASSLSPRGDDYGYTF.

In its sample, this clonotype was seen a few times. One end of the junction is discordant with germline, which a read error may explain. The chain links TRBV5-5 to TRBJ2-3, with 7 bases aligning to TRBD2. Germline assignment: CDR1 SGHKS and CDR2 YYEKEE (reference sequence). This CDR3 is 13 amino acids long. The CDR3 loop reads CASNGLERDTQYF. The DNA for the CDR3 is TGTGCTAGCAACGGACTAGAGCGCGATACGCAGTATTTT.

This chain joins TRBV7-3 and TRBJ2-3; 8 bases are shared with TRBD2. CDR1 and CDR2 from the germline V gene are SGHTA and FQGTGA. V shed 1 base, J shed 2 bases, and the junction held 14 bases outside the gene matches. CDR3 length equals 19 residues. The CDR3 sequence is CASSLRGSGGARLTDTQYF. The CDR3, as DNA: TGTGCCAGCAGCTTAAGGGGGAGCGGGGGCGCTCGACTCACAGATACGCAGTATTTT.

This rearrangement joins TRBV20-1 to TRBJ1-3; no reliable D call. V was cut by 1 base and J by 6 bases, with 7 bases left in between. The CDR3 has 12 residues. From germline, CDR1 is DFQATT and CDR2 SNEGSKA (reference sequence). The CDR3 reads CSARGTKNTIYF. CDR3 nucleotide sequence: TGCAGTGCTAGAGGGACTAAAAACACCATATATTTT.

There are a few counts of this clonotype. V and J are TRBV6-1 and TRBJ1-1; 8 nucleotides match TRBD1. Per germline, CDR1 MNHNS and CDR2 SASEGT. The CDR3 length is 16 residues. Trimming removed 5 bases from V and 3 bases from J; junction bases left unmatched: 11. The DNA of the CDR3 is TGTGCCAGCAGTAGTTCGACAGGGGAGAAGGACACTGAAGCTTTCTTT. This encodes CASSSSTGEKDTEAFF.